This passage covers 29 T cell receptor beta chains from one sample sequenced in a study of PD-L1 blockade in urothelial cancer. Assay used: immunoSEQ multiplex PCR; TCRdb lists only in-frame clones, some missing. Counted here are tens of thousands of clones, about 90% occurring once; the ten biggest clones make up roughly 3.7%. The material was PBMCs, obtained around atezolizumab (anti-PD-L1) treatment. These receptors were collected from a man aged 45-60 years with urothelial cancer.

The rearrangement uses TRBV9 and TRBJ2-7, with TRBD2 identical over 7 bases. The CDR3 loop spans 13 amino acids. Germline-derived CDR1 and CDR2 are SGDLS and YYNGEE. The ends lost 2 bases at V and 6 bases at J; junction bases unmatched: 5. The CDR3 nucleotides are TGTGCCAGCAGCGTCGACGGGGGGATCGAGCAGTACTTC. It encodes CASSVDGGIEQYF.

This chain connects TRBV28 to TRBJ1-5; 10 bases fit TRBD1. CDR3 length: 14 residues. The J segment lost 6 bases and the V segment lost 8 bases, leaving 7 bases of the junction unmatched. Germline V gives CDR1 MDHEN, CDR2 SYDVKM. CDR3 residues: CASLTGGRSQPQHF. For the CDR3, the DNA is TGTGCCAGCCTGACAGGGGGCCGGAGTCAGCCCCAGCATTTT.

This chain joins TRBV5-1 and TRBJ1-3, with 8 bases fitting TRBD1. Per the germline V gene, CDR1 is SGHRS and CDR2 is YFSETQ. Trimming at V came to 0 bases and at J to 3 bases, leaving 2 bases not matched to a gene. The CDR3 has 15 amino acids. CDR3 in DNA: TGCGCCAGCAGCTTGGAAGGGACAGGTGGAAACACCATATATTTT. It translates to CASSLEGTGGNTIYF.

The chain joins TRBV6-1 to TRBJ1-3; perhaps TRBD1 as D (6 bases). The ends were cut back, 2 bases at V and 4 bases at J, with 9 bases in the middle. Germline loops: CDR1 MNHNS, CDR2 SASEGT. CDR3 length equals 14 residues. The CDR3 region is CASSEPGTGNTIYF. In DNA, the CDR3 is TGTGCCAGCAGTGAACCAGGGACAGGAAACACCATATATTTT.

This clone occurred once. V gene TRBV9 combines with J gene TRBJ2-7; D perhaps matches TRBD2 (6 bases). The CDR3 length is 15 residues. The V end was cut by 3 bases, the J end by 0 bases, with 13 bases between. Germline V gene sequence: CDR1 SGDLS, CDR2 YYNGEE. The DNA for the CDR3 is TGTGCCAGCAGCGCATTAGCGGATTCCTCCTACGAGCAGTACTTC. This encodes CASSALADSSYEQYF. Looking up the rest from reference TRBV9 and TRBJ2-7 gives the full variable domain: DSGVTQTPKHLITATGQRVTLRCSPRSGDLSVYWYQQSLDQGLQFLIQYYNGEERAKGNILERFSAQQFPDLHSELNLSSLELGDSALYFCASSALADSSYEQYFGPGTRLTVT.

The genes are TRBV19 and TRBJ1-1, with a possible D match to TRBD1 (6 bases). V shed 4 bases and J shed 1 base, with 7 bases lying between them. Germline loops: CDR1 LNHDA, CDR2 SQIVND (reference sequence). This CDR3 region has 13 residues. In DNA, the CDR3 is TGTGCCAGTAGTAACAGGGAGAACACTGAAGCTTTCTTT. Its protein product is CASSNRENTEAFF.

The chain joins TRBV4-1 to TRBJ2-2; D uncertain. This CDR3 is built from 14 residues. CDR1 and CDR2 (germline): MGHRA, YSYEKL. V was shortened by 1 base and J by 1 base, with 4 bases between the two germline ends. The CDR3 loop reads CASSQGQNTGELFF. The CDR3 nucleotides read TGCGCCAGCAGCCAAGGGCAGAACACCGGGGAGCTGTTTTTT.

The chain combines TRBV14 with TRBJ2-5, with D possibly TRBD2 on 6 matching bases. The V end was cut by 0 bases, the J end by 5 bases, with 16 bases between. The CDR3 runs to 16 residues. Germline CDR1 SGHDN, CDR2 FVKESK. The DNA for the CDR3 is TGTGCCAGCAGCCAAGAACTCGGGGGACTGGGGGAGACCCAGTACTTC. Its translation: CASSQELGGLGETQYF. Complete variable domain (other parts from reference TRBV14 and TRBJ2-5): EAGVTQFPSHSVIEKGQTVTLRCDPISGHDNLYWYRRVMGKEIKFLLHFVKESKQDESGMPNNRFLAERTGGTYSTLKVQPAELEDSGVYFCASSQELGGLGETQYFGPGTRLLVL.

The CDR3: CATTGEPKVEQFF. The CDR3 region has the DNA TGTGCCACCACAGGGGAGCCGAAGGTTGAGCAGTTCTTC. This sequence joins TRBV2 and TRBJ2-1; 7 bases map to TRBD1. Germline V CDR1 and CDR2: SNHLY, FYNNEI. The CDR3 has 13 amino acids. V shed 10 bases, J shed 9 bases, and the junction held 12 bases outside the gene matches.

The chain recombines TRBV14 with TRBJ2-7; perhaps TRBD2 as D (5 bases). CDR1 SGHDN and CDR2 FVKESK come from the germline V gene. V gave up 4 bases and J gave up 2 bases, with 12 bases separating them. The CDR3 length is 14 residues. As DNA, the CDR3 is TGTGCCAGCAGCCCGGGAATGTATCCCTACGAGCAGTACTTC. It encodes CASSPGMYPYEQYF.

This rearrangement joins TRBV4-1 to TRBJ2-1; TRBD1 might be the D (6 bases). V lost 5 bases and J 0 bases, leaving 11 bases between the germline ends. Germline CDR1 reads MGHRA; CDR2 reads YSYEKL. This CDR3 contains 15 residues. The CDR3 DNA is TGCGCCAGCAGCGGACGGGACACCTCCTACAATGAGCAGTTCTTC. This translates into CASSGRDTSYNEQFF.

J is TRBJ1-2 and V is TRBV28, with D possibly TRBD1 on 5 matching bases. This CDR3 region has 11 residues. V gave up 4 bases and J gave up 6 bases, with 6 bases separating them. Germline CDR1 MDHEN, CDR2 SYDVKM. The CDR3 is CASSSGDGYTF. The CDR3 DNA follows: TGTGCCAGCAGTTCGGGGGATGGCTACACCTTC.

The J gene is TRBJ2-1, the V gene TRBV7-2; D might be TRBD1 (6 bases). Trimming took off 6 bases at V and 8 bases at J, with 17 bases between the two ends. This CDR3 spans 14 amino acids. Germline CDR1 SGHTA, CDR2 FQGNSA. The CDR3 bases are TGTGCCAGCAGGTCCGGTGGGGGCCGCCATGAGCAGTTCTTC. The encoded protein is CASRSGGGRHEQFF.

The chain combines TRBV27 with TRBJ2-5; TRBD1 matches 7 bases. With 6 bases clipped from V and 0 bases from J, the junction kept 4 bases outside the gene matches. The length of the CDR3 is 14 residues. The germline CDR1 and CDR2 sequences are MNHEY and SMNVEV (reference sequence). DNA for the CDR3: TGTGCCAGCAGAGACAGGGTGTACCAAGAGACCCAGTACTTC. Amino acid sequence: CASRDRVYQETQYF.

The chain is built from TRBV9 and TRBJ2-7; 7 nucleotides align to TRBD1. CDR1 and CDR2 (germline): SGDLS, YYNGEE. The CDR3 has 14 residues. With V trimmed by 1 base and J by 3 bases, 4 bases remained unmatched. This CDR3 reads CASSVLGTDYEQYF. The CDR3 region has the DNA TGTGCCAGCAGCGTACTCGGGACAGACTACGAGCAGTACTTC.

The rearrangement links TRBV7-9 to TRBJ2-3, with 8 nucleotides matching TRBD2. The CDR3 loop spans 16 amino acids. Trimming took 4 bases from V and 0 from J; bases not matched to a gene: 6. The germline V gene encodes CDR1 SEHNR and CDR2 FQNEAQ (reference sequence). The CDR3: CASSSPRLASTDTQYF. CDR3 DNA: TGTGCCAGCAGCTCACCGCGACTAGCGAGCACAGATACGCAGTATTTT.

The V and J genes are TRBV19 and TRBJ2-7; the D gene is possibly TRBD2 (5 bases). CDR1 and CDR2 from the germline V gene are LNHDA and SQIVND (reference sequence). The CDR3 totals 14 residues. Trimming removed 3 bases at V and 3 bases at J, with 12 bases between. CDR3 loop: CASSMGAGFYEQYF. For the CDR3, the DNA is TGTGCCAGTAGTATGGGTGCGGGCTTCTACGAGCAGTACTTC.

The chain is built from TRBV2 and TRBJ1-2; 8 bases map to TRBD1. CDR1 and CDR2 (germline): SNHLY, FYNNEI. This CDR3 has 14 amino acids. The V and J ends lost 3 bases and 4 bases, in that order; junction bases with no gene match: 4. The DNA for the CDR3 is TGTGCCAGCAGTGAGGACAGGGAGGCCTATGGCTACACCTTC. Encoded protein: CASSEDREAYGYTF.

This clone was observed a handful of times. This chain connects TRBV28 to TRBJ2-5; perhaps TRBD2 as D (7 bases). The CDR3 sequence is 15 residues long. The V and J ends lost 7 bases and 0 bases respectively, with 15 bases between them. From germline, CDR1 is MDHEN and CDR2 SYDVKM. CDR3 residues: CASTQGREYQETQYF. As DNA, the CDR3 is TGTGCCAGCACCCAGGGGAGGGAGTACCAAGAGACCCAGTACTTC.

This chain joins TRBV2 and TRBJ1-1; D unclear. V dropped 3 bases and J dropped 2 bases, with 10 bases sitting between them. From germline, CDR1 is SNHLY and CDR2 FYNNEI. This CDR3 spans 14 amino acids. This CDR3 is CASSDGYPNTEAFF. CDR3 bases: TGTGCCAGCAGTGACGGGTACCCTAACACTGAAGCTTTCTTT.

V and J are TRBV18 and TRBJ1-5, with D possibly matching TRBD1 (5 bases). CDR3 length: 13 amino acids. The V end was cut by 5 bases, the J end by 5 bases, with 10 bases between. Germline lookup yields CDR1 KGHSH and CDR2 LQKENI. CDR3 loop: CASSSRGDQPQHF. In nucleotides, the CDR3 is TGTGCCAGCTCATCCCGGGGGGATCAGCCCCAGCATTTT.

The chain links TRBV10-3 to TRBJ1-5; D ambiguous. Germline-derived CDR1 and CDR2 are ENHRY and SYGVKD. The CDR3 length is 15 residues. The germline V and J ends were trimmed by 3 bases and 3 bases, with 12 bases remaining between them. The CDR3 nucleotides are TGTGCCATCAGTGACGGCAGGCCCTTCAATCAGCCCCAGCATTTT. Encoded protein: CAISDGRPFNQPQHF.

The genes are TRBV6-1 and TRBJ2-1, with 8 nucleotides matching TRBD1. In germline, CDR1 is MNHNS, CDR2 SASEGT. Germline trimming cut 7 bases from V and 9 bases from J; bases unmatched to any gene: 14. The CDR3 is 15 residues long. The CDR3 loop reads CASTRMGTGVGEQFF. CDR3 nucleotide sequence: TGTGCCAGCACCCGTATGGGGACAGGAGTTGGTGAGCAGTTCTTC.

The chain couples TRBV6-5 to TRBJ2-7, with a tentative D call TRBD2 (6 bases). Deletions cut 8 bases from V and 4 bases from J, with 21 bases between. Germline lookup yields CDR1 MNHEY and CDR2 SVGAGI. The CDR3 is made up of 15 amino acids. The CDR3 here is CASAQTGDSFYEQYF. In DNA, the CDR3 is TGTGCCAGCGCCCAGACTGGGGACTCATTTTACGAGCAGTACTTC.

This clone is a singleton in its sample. CDR3 in DNA: TGCGCCAGCAGCTGGGACAGCACTAATCAGCCCCAGCATTTT. It codes for CASSWDSTNQPQHF. The genes are TRBV10-2 and TRBJ1-5; TRBD1 matches 7 bases. The junction had 6 bases not matched to a gene; V was cut back by 6 bases and J by 4 bases. CDR3 length: 14 amino acids. CDR1 and CDR2 (germline): WSHSY, SAAADI.

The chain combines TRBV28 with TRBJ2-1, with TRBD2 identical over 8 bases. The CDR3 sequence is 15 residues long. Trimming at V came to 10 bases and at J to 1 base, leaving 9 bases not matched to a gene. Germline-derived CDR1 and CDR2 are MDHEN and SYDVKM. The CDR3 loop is CATGRGRGSYNEQFF. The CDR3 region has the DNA TGTGCCACCGGGAGGGGAAGGGGGTCCTACAATGAGCAGTTCTTC.

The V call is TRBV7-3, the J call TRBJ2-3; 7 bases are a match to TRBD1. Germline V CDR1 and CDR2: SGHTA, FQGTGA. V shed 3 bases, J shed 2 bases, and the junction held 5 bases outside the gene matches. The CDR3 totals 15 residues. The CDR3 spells CASSLTGLYTDTQYF. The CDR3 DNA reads TGTGCCAGCAGCTTGACAGGGTTATACACAGATACGCAGTATTTT.

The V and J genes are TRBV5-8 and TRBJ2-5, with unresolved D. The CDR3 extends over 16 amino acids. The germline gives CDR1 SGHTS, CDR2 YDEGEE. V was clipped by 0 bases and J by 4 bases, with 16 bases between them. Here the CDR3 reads CASSLVISTYRETQYF. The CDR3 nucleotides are TGTGCCAGCAGCTTGGTTATTAGCACCTATCGAGAGACCCAGTACTTC.

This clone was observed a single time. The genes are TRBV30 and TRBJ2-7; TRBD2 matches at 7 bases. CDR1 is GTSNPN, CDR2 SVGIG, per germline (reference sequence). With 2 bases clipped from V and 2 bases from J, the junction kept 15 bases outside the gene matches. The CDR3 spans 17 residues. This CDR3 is CAWSPAPRLARTYEQYF. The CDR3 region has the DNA TGTGCCTGGAGTCCCGCCCCAAGACTAGCCAGGACCTACGAGCAGTACTTC.